The 10 T cell receptor beta chains below were found in one sample sequenced in a study of T cells expressing NK-cell markers. TCRdb re-called the 5' RACE reads and shows each CDR3 protein once, DNA omitted. The sample spans some 440,000 distinct CDR3 sequences; the ten largest clones claim 1.4% to 1.5%. Sequencing used blood T cells: a sorted CD56 or NKG2C T cell subset, CD4+ or CD8+ T cells, or bulk PBMC T cells (not recorded which). These TCRs come from a woman aged 50 to 60 in good health.

The CDR3: CSGGRGGNTEAFF. This chain joins TRBV29-1 and TRBJ1-1. The CDR3 length is 13 residues. Germline lookup yields CDR1 SQVTM and CDR2 ANQGSEA.

The rearrangement links TRBV11-3 to TRBJ2-1; TCRdb lists TRBD2, though no DNA is available to test this call. Per germline, CDR1 SGHNT and CDR2 YENEEA. The CDR3 loop spans 22 amino acids. CDR3 protein: CASSLGVAGSIGLAGGPNEQFF.

The V and J genes are TRBV4-1 and TRBJ2-5; TCRdb returns TRBD2, unconfirmable since there is no DNA. The CDR3 runs to 20 residues. The germline gives CDR1 MGHRA, CDR2 YSYEKL. The CDR3 loop reads CASSQVGAGLAGGAGSSQYF.

The genes are TRBV27 and TRBJ2-3; the D call from TCRdb, TRBD1, cannot be confirmed without DNA. This CDR3 contains 15 residues. CDR1 is MNHEY and CDR2 is SMNVEV in the germline V gene (reference sequence). This CDR3 reads CASLEVGGRMDTQYF.

The rearrangement links TRBV27 to TRBJ2-1; there is no DNA to check the TCRdb D call of TRBD2. Germline V gives CDR1 MNHEY, CDR2 SMNVEV (reference sequence). This CDR3 comprises 15 residues. The CDR3 is CASRPGGERHNEQFF.

This chain joins TRBV9 and TRBJ2-6. Germline CDR1 SGDLS, CDR2 YYNGEE. The CDR3 totals 18 residues. The CDR3 spells CASSAFIGQISGANVLTF.

This chain links TRBV12-3 or TRBV12-4 with TRBJ2-1; TCRdb picks TRBD2, but there is no DNA to check that call. There are 15 residues in the CDR3. The CDR3 sequence is CASSHTSRDYNEQFF.

This chain links TRBV5-1 with TRBJ1-1; TCRdb's assignment of TRBD1 cannot be checked, as there is no DNA. Germline V gene lookup returns CDR1 SGHRS and CDR2 YFSETQ. CDR3 length: 14 residues. The CDR3 sequence: CASKEQGASTEAFF.

This chain connects TRBV14 to TRBJ1-5; the TRBD1 assignment by TCRdb is unverifiable without DNA. CDR3 size: 13 residues. Germline CDR1 SGHDN, CDR2 FVKESK. The CDR3 here is CASSLRGGQPQHF.

V gene TRBV6-5 combines with J gene TRBJ2-1; TCRdb's D call of TRBD1 is untestable without DNA. The CDR3 has 14 amino acids. Germline V gene sequence: CDR1 MNHEY, CDR2 SVGAGI. This chain's CDR3 is CASSYTGQNNEQFF.